One sample yielded the 20 T cell receptor beta chains listed below, sequenced in a study of blood T cell repertoires in COVID-19. TCRdb's table, derived via immunoSEQ multiplex PCR, lists solely in-frame clones and lacks some. The repertoire has about 330,000 clones, over 75% of them found once; the top ten carry roughly 4%. Sequencing was performed on peripheral blood. Receptors were obtained from a woman aged 50 to 60 with active or convalescent COVID-19.

The chain links TRBV28 to TRBJ1-5; D gene uncertain. The V end was cut by 1 base, the J end by 2 bases, with 9 bases between. CDR1 is MDHEN and CDR2 is SYDVKM in the germline V gene. The CDR3 length is 15 residues. CDR3 in amino acids: CASSLFGVGNQPQHF. In nucleotides, the CDR3 is TGTGCCAGCAGTTTATTCGGGGTAGGCAATCAGCCCCAGCATTTT.

This chain uses TRBV29-1 with TRBJ2-2; no clear D. The germline CDR1 and CDR2 sequences are SQVTM and ANQGSEA. Trimming removed 3 bases from V and 1 base from J, with 12 bases in between. CDR3 size: 15 residues. DNA for the CDR3: TGCAGCGTTGAGCAGCCCCCGGGGAACACCGGGGAGCTGTTTTTT. Amino acid sequence: CSVEQPPGNTGELFF.

In this sample, this clone turned up once. Other nucleotide sequences in the sample specify the same CDR3. This chain connects TRBV28 to TRBJ1-2; TRBD1 is a possible D gene (5 bases). Germline V gene sequence: CDR1 MDHEN, CDR2 SYDVKM. This CDR3 comprises 12 residues. V was pared by 2 bases and J by 8 bases, with 9 bases between. The chain's CDR3 is CASSLRGRGYTF. CDR3 nucleotides: TGTGCCAGCAGTTTAAGGGGCCGGGGCTACACCTTC.

This chain connects TRBV5-1 to TRBJ2-7; a possible D gene is TRBD1 (6 bases). V was trimmed by 0 bases and J by 5 bases, leaving 12 bases between them. The CDR3 spans 14 residues. Germline V gene data show CDR1 as SGHRS and CDR2 as YFSETQ. CDR3 loop: CASSLALQGHEQYF. CDR3 in DNA: TGCGCCAGCAGCTTGGCCTTACAGGGCCACGAGCAGTACTTC.

This chain links TRBV7-9 with TRBJ1-2, with a tentative D call TRBD1 (6 bases). Germline V CDR1 and CDR2: SEHNR, FQNEAQ (reference sequence). The V end was cut by 4 bases, the J end by 6 bases, with 12 bases between. The CDR3 runs to 13 residues. CDR3 sequence reads: CASSSLRTDGYTF. The CDR3 region has the DNA TGTGCCAGCAGCTCACTTAGGACAGATGGCTACACCTTC. Using reference TRBV7-9 and TRBJ1-2 for the parts outside the CDR3, the full variable domain is DTGVSQNPRHKITKRGQNVTFRCDPISEHNRLYWYRQTLGQGPEFLTYFQNEAQLEKSRLLSDRFSAERPKGSFSTLEIQRTEQGDSAMYLCASSSLRTDGYTFGSGTRLTVV.

The genes are TRBV18 and TRBJ1-5, with a weak D call TRBD1 (5 bases). CDR3 length: 13 amino acids. Trimming removed 6 bases at V and 5 bases at J, with 11 bases between. The germline CDR1 and CDR2 sequences are KGHSH and LQKENI. In nucleotides, the CDR3 is TGTGCCAGCTCGAACAGGAGAGATCAGCCCCAGCATTTT. Protein product: CASSNRRDQPQHF.

The gene calls are TRBV6-2 or TRBV6-3 and TRBJ2-4; TRBD1 matches at 7 bases. In germline, CDR1 is MNHEY, CDR2 SVGEGT. Trimming removed 5 bases from V and 0 bases from J; junction bases left unmatched: 7. The CDR3 length is 16 residues. CDR3 in amino acids: CASSGPDRLAKNIQYF. DNA of the CDR3: TGTGCCAGCAGTGGCCCGGACAGGCTAGCCAAAAACATTCAGTACTTC.

The chain carries TRBV7-2 and TRBJ1-1; D gene unclear. V gave up 2 bases and J gave up 5 bases, with 18 bases separating them. The CDR3 has 16 amino acids. CDR1 and CDR2 from the germline V gene are SGHTA and FQGNSA. The DNA of the CDR3 is TGTGCCAGCAGCTTAAACAGTTCTCCAAGGTGGACTGAAGCTTTCTTT. Encoded protein: CASSLNSSPRWTEAFF. The complete variable domain, with remaining parts taken from reference TRBV7-2 and TRBJ1-1, reads GAGVSQSPSNKVTEKGKDVELRCDPISGHTALYWYRQSLGQGLEFLIYFQGNSAPDKSGLPSDRFSAERTGGSVSTLTIQRTQQEDSAVYLCASSLNSSPRWTEAFFGQGTRLTVV.

This chain uses TRBV7-9 with TRBJ2-3; weak D call: TRBD1 (7 bases). The CDR3 contains 12 residues. Per germline, CDR1 SEHNR and CDR2 FQNEAQ (reference sequence). Deletions cut 4 bases from V and 14 bases from J, with 16 bases between. CDR3 loop: CASSYQGGQRYF. CDR3 bases: TGTGCCAGCAGCTACCAGGGGGGCCAAAGGTATTTT.

This rearrangement joins TRBV24-1 to TRBJ2-7; perhaps TRBD1 as D (5 bases). Trimming cost V 4 bases and J 0 bases, with 18 bases left between them. Looked up from germline, CDR1 is KGHDR and CDR2 is SFDVKD. The CDR3 consists of 17 residues. Written as DNA, the CDR3 is TGTGCCACCAGTGAGGCCACAGGCTCTGCAAGCTCCTACGAGCAGTACTTC. The encoded protein is CATSEATGSASSYEQYF.

The rearrangement links TRBV5-4 to TRBJ1-6, with D perhaps matching TRBD1 (6 bases). Germline V gene lookup returns CDR1 SGHNT and CDR2 YYREEE (reference sequence). The CDR3 has 15 residues. Trimming removed 4 bases from V and 7 bases from J, with 15 bases in between. The CDR3 bases are TGTGCCAGCAGCATGAATCAGGGGACCAATTCACCCCTCCACTTT. Encoded protein: CASSMNQGTNSPLHF.

The chain couples TRBV30 to TRBJ2-2; D is possibly TRBD1 (6 bases). The length of the CDR3 is 13 residues. V lost 1 base and J lost 7, with 10 bases in between. Germline CDR1 and CDR2: GTSNPN and SVGIG (reference sequence). CDR3 residues: CAWSATGIGELFF. In DNA form, the CDR3 reads TGTGCCTGGAGTGCCACAGGGATCGGGGAGCTGTTTTTT.

This chain joins TRBV28 and TRBJ1-2; weak D call: TRBD1 (6 bases). This CDR3 is 16 amino acids long. Germline CDR1 and CDR2: MDHEN and SYDVKM. V lost 2 bases to trimming and J lost 4 bases, with 17 bases between them. CDR3 bases: TGTGCCAGCAGTTTACGCCGGGGGGGACACATCTATGGCTACACCTTC. It encodes CASSLRRGGHIYGYTF.

CDR3 nucleotides: TGTGCCAGCAGTTTACAGGGAATGGGGAATCAGCCCCAGCATTTT. Protein product: CASSLQGMGNQPQHF. The V call is TRBV28, the J call TRBJ1-5; perhaps TRBD1 as D (5 bases). V was pared by 2 bases and J by 4 bases, with 12 bases between. CDR3 length: 15 amino acids. Germline CDR1 and CDR2: MDHEN and SYDVKM.

The chain is built from TRBV5-5 and TRBJ2-7, with D possibly matching TRBD1 (5 bases). The germline V and J ends were trimmed by 0 bases and 2 bases, with 12 bases remaining between them. This CDR3 region has 15 residues. Germline CDR1 is SGHKS and CDR2 is YYEKEE (reference sequence). CDR3 region: CASSLGQGLTYEQYF. The DNA of the CDR3 is TGTGCCAGCAGCTTGGGGCAGGGTCTTACCTACGAGCAGTACTTC.

The V gene is TRBV5-1, the J gene TRBJ1-4; D is undetermined. Germline V gene sequence: CDR1 SGHRS, CDR2 YFSETQ. The CDR3 sequence is 15 residues long. V shed 1 base and J shed 8 bases, with 15 bases lying between them. This CDR3 is CASSLQPTTREKLFF. The CDR3 bases are TGCGCCAGCAGCTTGCAGCCAACCACCAGGGAAAAACTGTTTTTT.

The V call is TRBV15, the J call TRBJ2-7, with 10 nucleotides matching TRBD2. The germline V gene encodes CDR1 LNHNV and CDR2 YYDKDF (reference sequence). This CDR3 is built from 15 residues. J lost 3 bases, V lost 4 bases, and 6 bases had no gene match. The CDR3 loop is CATSTRTSGSYEQYF. The DNA of the CDR3 is TGTGCCACCAGCACCCGGACTAGCGGAAGCTACGAGCAGTACTTC.

The chain is built from TRBV28 and TRBJ2-7; D remains unclear. The CDR3 contains 17 residues. The germline CDR1 and CDR2 sequences are MDHEN and SYDVKM. V was pared by 5 bases and J by 6 bases, with 26 bases between. This CDR3 is CASSLILGSKSESEQYF. The CDR3 DNA follows: TGTGCCAGCAGTCTCATACTCGGGTCCAAATCGGAGTCCGAGCAGTACTTC.

The J gene is TRBJ1-1, the V gene TRBV7-2; no firm D call. Germline assignment: CDR1 SGHTA and CDR2 FQGNSA. Trimming cost V 2 bases and J 2 bases, with 6 bases left between them. The CDR3 consists of 13 residues. Here the CDR3 reads CASSLNRNTEAFF. In nucleotides, the CDR3 is TGTGCCAGCAGCTTAAACAGAAACACTGAAGCTTTCTTT. The full variable domain, rest sourced from reference TRBV7-2 and TRBJ1-1, is GAGVSQSPSNKVTEKGKDVELRCDPISGHTALYWYRQSLGQGLEFLIYFQGNSAPDKSGLPSDRFSAERTGGSVSTLTIQRTQQEDSAVYLCASSLNRNTEAFFGQGTRLTVV.

The chain recombines TRBV21-1 with TRBJ1-2; TRBD1, the table's D call, lacks a check against the DNA. TRBV21-1 is an annotated pseudogene. This CDR3 spans 12 amino acids. The CDR3 DNA is TGTGCCAGCAGCAAGGGCTTGGGTGGCTACACCTTC. Its protein product is CASSKGLGGYTF.